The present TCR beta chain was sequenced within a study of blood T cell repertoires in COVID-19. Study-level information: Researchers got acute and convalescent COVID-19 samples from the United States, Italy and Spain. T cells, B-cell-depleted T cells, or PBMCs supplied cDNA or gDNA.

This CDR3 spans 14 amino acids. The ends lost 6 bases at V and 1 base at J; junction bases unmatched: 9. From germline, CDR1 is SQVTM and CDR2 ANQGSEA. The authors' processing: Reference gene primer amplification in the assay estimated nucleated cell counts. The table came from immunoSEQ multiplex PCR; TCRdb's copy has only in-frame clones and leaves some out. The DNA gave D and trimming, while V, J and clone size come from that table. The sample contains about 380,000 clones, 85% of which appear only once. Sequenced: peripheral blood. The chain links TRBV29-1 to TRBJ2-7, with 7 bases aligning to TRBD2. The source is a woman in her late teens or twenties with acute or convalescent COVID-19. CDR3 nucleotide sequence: TGCAGCGTCCGCGAGGCTAGCGGTTCCTACGAGCAGTACTTC. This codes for CSVREASGSYEQYF.